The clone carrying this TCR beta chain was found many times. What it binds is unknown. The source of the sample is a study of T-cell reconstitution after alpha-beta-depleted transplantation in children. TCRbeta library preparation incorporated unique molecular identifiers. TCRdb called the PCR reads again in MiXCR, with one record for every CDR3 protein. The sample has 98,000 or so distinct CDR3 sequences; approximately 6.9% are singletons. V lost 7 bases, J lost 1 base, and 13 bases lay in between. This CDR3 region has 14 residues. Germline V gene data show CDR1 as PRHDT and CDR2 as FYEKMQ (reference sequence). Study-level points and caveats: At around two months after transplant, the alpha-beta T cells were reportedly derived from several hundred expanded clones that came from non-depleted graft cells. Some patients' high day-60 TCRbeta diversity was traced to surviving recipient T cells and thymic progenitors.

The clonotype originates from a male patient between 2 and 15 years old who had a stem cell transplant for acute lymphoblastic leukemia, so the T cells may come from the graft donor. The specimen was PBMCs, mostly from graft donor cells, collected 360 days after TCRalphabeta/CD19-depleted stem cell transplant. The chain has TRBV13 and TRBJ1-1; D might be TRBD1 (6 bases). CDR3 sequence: CASTSETGNTEAFF. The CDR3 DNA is TGTGCCAGCACCTCGGAGACAGGGAACACTGAAGCTTTCTTT. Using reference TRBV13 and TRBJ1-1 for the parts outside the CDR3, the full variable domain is AAGVIQSPRHLIKEKRETATLKCYPIPRHDTVYWYQQGPGQDPQFLISFYEKMQSDKGSIPDRFSAQQFSDYHSELNMSSLELGDSALYFCASTSETGNTEAFFGQGTRLTVV.